Below are 16 T cell receptor beta chains sequenced from a single sample in a study of neoadjuvant nivolumab and ipilimumab in lung cancer. Using immunoSEQ multiplex PCR, the repertoire was profiled, and TCRdb retains in-frame clones only, with some absent. Of about 7,000 clones detected, approximately 88% appear once; the ten largest clones hold 4.9%. The sequenced sample was tumor tissue, obtained after neoadjuvant nivolumab, alone or with ipilimumab, at or shortly before surgery. These receptors all stem from an adult with non-small cell lung cancer.

V gene TRBV19 combines with J gene TRBJ2-2; D is uncertain. The CDR3 contains 13 residues. Germline V gene lookup returns CDR1 LNHDA and CDR2 SQIVND (reference sequence). Trimming removed 5 bases at V and 5 bases at J, with 9 bases between. CDR3 residues: CASSVTGTGELFF. The CDR3 DNA is TGTGCCAGTAGTGTAACTGGAACCGGGGAGCTGTTTTTT. Full variable domain (missing parts from reference TRBV19 and TRBJ2-2): DGGITQSPKYLFRKEGQNVTLSCEQNLNHDAMYWYRQDPGQGLRLIYYSQIVNDFQKGDIAEGYSVSREKKESFPLTVTSAQKNPTAFYLCASSVTGTGELFFGEGSRLTVL.

The chain has TRBV4-2 and TRBJ1-1; 10 bases are a match to TRBD1. V was clipped by 0 bases and J by 7 bases; unmatched bases: 8. CDR1 is LGHNA and CDR2 is YNFKEQ in the germline V gene. The CDR3 has 16 residues. The CDR3 sequence is CASSQEGGQGGLEAFF. The CDR3 nucleotides read TGTGCCAGCAGCCAAGAAGGCGGACAGGGGGGTCTTGAAGCTTTCTTT.

The V and J genes are TRBV5-1 and TRBJ2-7, with D uncertain. This CDR3 comprises 14 residues. The V end was cut by 4 bases, the J end by 1 base, with 12 bases between. Germline V gene sequence: CDR1 SGHRS, CDR2 YFSETQ. CDR3 nucleotide sequence: TGCGCCAGCAGCAAAAGTAAAGGTTCCTACGAGCAGTACTTC. Its protein is CASSKSKGSYEQYF.

This clone was observed once. The chain links TRBV10-3 to TRBJ1-4, with D hard to call. The germline V and J ends were trimmed by 7 bases and 8 bases, with 26 bases remaining between them. The V gene's germline CDR1 is ENHRY and CDR2 SYGVKD. CDR3 size: 17 residues. The CDR3 bases are TGTGCCATCACCCTAAGGCGTCCTACAAAGCACGTCGAAAAACTGTTTTTT. This translates into CAITLRRPTKHVEKLFF.

V is TRBV5-6 and J is TRBJ2-1; either TRBD1 or TRBD2 may fit D (5 bases each). Germline V gene lookup returns CDR1 SGHDT and CDR2 YYEEEE. The V gene lost 5 bases and the J gene lost 2 bases, with 11 bases spanning the gap. This CDR3 contains 14 residues. The CDR3 reads CASSGWGTYNEQFF. Written as DNA, the CDR3 is TGTGCCAGCAGTGGGTGGGGGACCTACAATGAGCAGTTCTTC.

This clone was seen more than once but under ten times. V and J are TRBV18 and TRBJ2-5; D unresolved. V dropped 3 bases and J dropped 2 bases, with 7 bases sitting between them. The CDR3 is 13 amino acids. Looked up from germline, CDR1 is KGHSH and CDR2 is LQKENI. In DNA, the CDR3 is TGTGCCAGCTCACCCGCTAGACAAGAGACCCAGTACTTC. It is translated as CASSPARQETQYF.

The CDR3 coding sequence is TGTGCCAGCGGTAAAGGGACAGGGGTAGGCTACACCTTC. Its translation: CASGKGTGVGYTF. This rearrangement joins TRBV5-4 to TRBJ1-2; TRBD1 matches at 10 bases. V lost 7 bases, J lost 8 bases, and 8 bases stayed unmatched. The CDR3 extends over 13 amino acids. The germline gives CDR1 SGHNT, CDR2 YYREEE (reference sequence). Supplemented by reference TRBV5-4 and TRBJ1-2, the full variable domain reads ETGVTQSPTHLIKTRGQQVTLRCSSQSGHNTVSWYQQALGQGPQFIFQYYREEENGRGNFPPRFSGLQFPNYSSELNVNALELDDSALYLCASGKGTGVGYTFGSGTRLTVV.

This clone occurred once. The chain couples TRBV13 to TRBJ1-5, with a tentative D call TRBD1 (6 bases). The germline V gene has CDR1 PRHDT and CDR2 FYEKMQ (reference sequence). Trimming stripped 4 bases from V and 0 bases from J, with 16 bases between. The CDR3 runs to 17 residues. The CDR3 protein is CASSSRQEGYSNQPQHF. The CDR3 coding sequence is TGTGCCAGCAGCTCCAGACAGGAGGGGTATAGCAATCAGCCCCAGCATTTT.

V usage is TRBV29-1 and J usage is TRBJ1-1, with 10 bases fitting TRBD1. The CDR3 runs 17 residues. J lost 0 bases, V lost 2 bases, and 9 bases had no gene match. Germline CDR1 and CDR2: SQVTM and ANQGSEA. The CDR3 sequence: CSVEKDGTGALNTEAFF. The CDR3, as DNA: TGCAGCGTTGAAAAGGACGGGACAGGGGCCCTGAACACTGAAGCTTTCTTT.

V gene TRBV4-2 combines with J gene TRBJ2-1, with D perhaps TRBD2 (5 bases). This CDR3 region has 14 residues. Looked up from germline, CDR1 is LGHNA and CDR2 is YNFKEQ. With 0 bases removed from V and 6 bases from J, the gap between germline ends came to 9 bases. CDR3 coding DNA: TGTGCCAGCAGCCAAGACGTAAGCGGCAATGAGCAGTTCTTC. Its protein is CASSQDVSGNEQFF.

The rearrangement joins TRBV7-8 to TRBJ2-2; 7 positions match TRBD2. The CDR3 is 14 amino acids. Trimming took 1 base from V and 4 from J; bases not matched to a gene: 0. Germline CDR1 and CDR2: SGHVS and FQNEAQ. CDR3 in DNA: TGTGCCAGCAGCTTAGGCGGGGGCACCGGGGAGCTGTTTTTT. As protein: CASSLGGGTGELFF.

V usage is TRBV11-2 and J usage is TRBJ2-2; 8 bases line up with TRBD2. V shed 3 bases and J 8 bases; nucleotides not matched to a gene: 8. This CDR3 is 15 amino acids long. Germline V CDR1 and CDR2: SGHAT, FQNNGV. The CDR3 bases are TGTGCCAGCAGCTTTTCGGGAGGGGTGGAAGGGGAGCTGTTTTTT. It specifies CASSFSGGVEGELFF.

The rearrangement uses TRBV25-1 and TRBJ1-6, with TRBD1 as a possible D gene (5 bases). In germline, CDR1 is MGHDK, CDR2 SYGVNS. The CDR3 consists of 15 residues. Trimming stripped 4 bases from V and 14 bases from J, with 21 bases between. This CDR3 reads CASSGLDRSQSALHF. The CDR3 DNA sequence: TGTGCCAGCAGTGGCTTAGACAGATCACAATCGGCCCTCCACTTT. The full variable domain, in which reference TRBV25-1 and TRBJ1-6 provide the parts outside the CDR3, is EADIYQTPRYLVIGTGKKITLECSQTMGHDKMYWYQQDPGMELHLIHYSYGVNSTEKGDLSSESTVSRIRTEHFPLTLESARPSHTSQYLCASSGLDRSQSALHFGNGTRLTVT.

The rearrangement uses TRBV10-2 and TRBJ1-6; D is uncertain. CDR3 length: 12 amino acids. V was shortened by 2 bases and J by 6 bases, with 2 bases between the two germline ends. The germline gives CDR1 WSHSY, CDR2 SAAADI. The chain's CDR3 is CASSETNSPLHF. The CDR3 coding sequence is TGCGCCAGCAGTGAGACTAATTCACCCCTCCACTTT.

The genes are TRBV28 and TRBJ2-1; 8 bases align to TRBD1. The CDR3 has 18 residues. The trim removed 4 bases at V and 4 bases at J, leaving 15 bases unmatched. Germline V gene sequence: CDR1 MDHEN, CDR2 SYDVKM. CDR3 nucleotides: TGTGCCAGCAGTTACGGCGTGGGTAGAGGGACAGGTTACAATGAGCAGTTCTTC. Amino acids: CASSYGVGRGTGYNEQFF. Supplemented by reference TRBV28 and TRBJ2-1, the full variable domain reads DVKVTQSSRYLVKRTGEKVFLECVQDMDHENMFWYRQDPGLGLRLIYFSYDVKMKEKGDIPEGYSVSREKKERFSLILESASTNQTSMYLCASSYGVGRGTGYNEQFFGPGTRLTVL.

This chain links TRBV7-8 with TRBJ2-2; a possible D gene is TRBD2 (7 bases). V dropped 5 bases and J dropped 6 bases, with 13 bases sitting between them. The germline CDR1 and CDR2 sequences are SGHVS and FQNEAQ. The CDR3 runs 14 residues. The CDR3, as DNA: TGTGCCAGCAGCGGGGGGGGCCAACCCGGGGAGCTGTTTTTT. Amino acid sequence: CASSGGGQPGELFF.